What follows are 5 T cell receptor beta chains derived from one specimen sequenced in a study of response to subunit inactivated influenza vaccine listed by TCRdb under 2018. The library came from RT-PCR. This sample was sequenced with an Illumina HiSeq 2500. TCRdb reran the public reads through fastp at Q25 and MiXCR, keeping productive beta chains. Rows merge per CDR3 protein into single entries with the most common DNA and genes. Present in this sample are roughly 630,000 distinct CDR3 sequences, approximately 14% of which were seen just once. The top ten clones comprise about 7.6% of the sample. Material: PBMCs from blood, obtained 14 to 15 days before vaccination. The origin of the receptors is a man aged 45-65 years who received an inactivated influenza vaccine. Donor details come from another sample of the same person, matched by shared clones.

The chain joins TRBV2 to TRBJ2-2; TRBD1 might be the D (5 bases). The CDR3 runs 14 residues. The germline CDR1 and CDR2 sequences are SNHLY and FYNNEI. V lost 5 bases to trimming and J lost 0 bases, with 7 bases between them. In nucleotides, the CDR3 is TGTGCCAGCAGTACAGGCACGAACACCGGGGAGCTGTTTTTT. Residues: CASSTGTNTGELFF.

The J gene is TRBJ2-2, the V gene TRBV12-3 or TRBV12-4; 8 nucleotides match TRBD1. Losses at the gene ends were 7 bases for V and 4 bases for J; bases not matched to a gene: 2. The CDR3 sequence is 13 residues long. The CDR3 loop reads CASNTGGTGELFF. The CDR3 DNA follows: TGTGCCAGCAACACAGGGGGCACCGGGGAGCTGTTTTTT.

In this sample, this clonotype turned up a few times. The chain is built from TRBV6-5 and TRBJ2-1; TRBD2 aligns across 9 bases. The CDR3 totals 17 residues. V lost 4 bases and J lost 7; bases outside the gene matches: 14. From germline, CDR1 is MNHEY and CDR2 SVGAGI. CDR3 region: CASSWGDRREGRNEQFF. The CDR3 DNA sequence: TGTGCCAGCAGTTGGGGGGACCGGCGGGAGGGCCGGAATGAGCAGTTCTTC.

This clonotype appeared a few times. The chain is built from TRBV4-3 and TRBJ2-7; 10 bases align to TRBD2. The J segment lost 5 bases and the V segment lost 1 base, leaving 14 bases of the junction unmatched. This CDR3 is built from 18 residues. CDR1 LGHNA and CDR2 YSLEER come from the germline V gene. The DNA of the CDR3 is TGCGCCAGCAGCCAAGCATGGCTAGCGGGGGTCCAAAGCAACGAGCAGTACTTC. As protein: CASSQAWLAGVQSNEQYF.

Many counts were recorded for this clonotype. The chain has TRBV12-3 or TRBV12-4 and TRBJ2-7, with 8 positions matching TRBD1. The trim removed 5 bases at V and 1 base at J, leaving 4 bases unmatched. This CDR3 region has 14 residues. The CDR3 DNA reads as TGTGCCAGCAGTACGACAGGGGCTTCCTACGAGCAGTACTTC. The encoded protein is CASSTTGASYEQYF.